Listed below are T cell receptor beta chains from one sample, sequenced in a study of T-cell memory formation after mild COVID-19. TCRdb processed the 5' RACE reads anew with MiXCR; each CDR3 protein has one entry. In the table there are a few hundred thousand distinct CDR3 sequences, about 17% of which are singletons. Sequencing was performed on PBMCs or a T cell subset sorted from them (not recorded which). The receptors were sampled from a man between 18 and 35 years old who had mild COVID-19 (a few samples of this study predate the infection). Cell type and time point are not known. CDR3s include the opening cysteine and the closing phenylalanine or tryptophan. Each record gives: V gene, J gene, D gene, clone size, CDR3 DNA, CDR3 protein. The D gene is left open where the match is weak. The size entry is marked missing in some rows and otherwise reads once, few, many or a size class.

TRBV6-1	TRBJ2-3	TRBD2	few	TGTGCCAGCAGTGACCCTAGCGGGGGGGCGGCCGATACGCAGTATTTT	CASSDPSGGAADTQYF
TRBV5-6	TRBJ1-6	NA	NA	TGTGCCAGCAGCTTGGGGCCCCCGGCTTATAATTCACCCCTCCACTTT	CASSLGPPAYNSPLHF
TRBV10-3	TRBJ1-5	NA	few	TGTGCCATCAGTGAGTCAACAGGACGGGATCAGCCCCAGCATTTT	CAISESTGRDQPQHF
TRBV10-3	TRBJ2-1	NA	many	TGTGCCATCAGTGAGTCGATTTATGAGCAGTTCTTC	CAISESIYEQFF
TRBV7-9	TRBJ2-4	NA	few	TGTGCCAGCAGCCGTTTCAGGGGTATGACCAAAAACATTCAGTACTTC	CASSRFRGMTKNIQYF
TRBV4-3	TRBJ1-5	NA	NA	TGCGCCAGCAGCCCATCGGGGACCCCATACAATCAGCCCCAGCATTTT	CASSPSGTPYNQPQHF
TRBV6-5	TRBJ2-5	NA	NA	TGTGCCAGCAGTCCGGACTTTTACCAAGAGACCCAGTACTTC	CASSPDFYQETQYF
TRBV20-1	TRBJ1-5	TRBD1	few	TGCAGTGCCTACGGCCGGACAGGGAGCAATCAGCCCCAGCATTTT	CSAYGRTGSNQPQHF
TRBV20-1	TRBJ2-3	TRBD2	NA	TGCAGTGCTAGAAAGACTAGCGGGGGGCCCCCTAGCACAGATACGCAGTATTTT	CSARKTSGGPPSTDTQYF
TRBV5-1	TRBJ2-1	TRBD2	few	TGCGCCAGCAGTCCAAACCTAGCGGGGGGGCATGGTGAGCAGTTCTTC	CASSPNLAGGHGEQFF
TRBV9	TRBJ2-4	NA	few	TGTGCCAGCAGCGCCCGAGGGGGTGACAAAAACATTCAGTACTTC	CASSARGGDKNIQYF
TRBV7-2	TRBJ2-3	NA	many	TGTGCCAGCAGCTCAACCCACAGGGATACGCAGTATTTT	CASSSTHRDTQYF
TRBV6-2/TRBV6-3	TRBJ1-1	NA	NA	TGTGCCAGCAGTTCCCTTCCCGGGACAACGAACACTGAAGCTTTCTTT	CASSSLPGTTNTEAFF
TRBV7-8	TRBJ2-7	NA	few	TGTGCCAGCAGCACGGGAGGGGGCGCAAGATACGAGCAGTACTTC	CASSTGGGARYEQYF
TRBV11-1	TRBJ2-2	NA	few	TGTGCCAGCAGCCCCTCGGTGGTCTTTGGGGAGCTGTTTTTT	CASSPSVVFGELFF
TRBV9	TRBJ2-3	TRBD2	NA	TGTGCCAGCAGCGCAGTCGGGGGGGCAGATACGCAGTATTTT	CASSAVGGADTQYF
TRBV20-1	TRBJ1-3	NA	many	TGCAGTGCTAGACAGGGGGGAAACACCATATATTTT	CSARQGGNTIYF
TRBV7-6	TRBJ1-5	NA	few	TGTGCCAGCAGCTTCCAGTCTCAGCCCCAGCATTTT	CASSFQSQPQHF
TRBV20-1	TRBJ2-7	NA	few	TGCAGTGCTGCAAGGACGGCCGCCTACGAGCAGTACTTC	CSAARTAAYEQYF
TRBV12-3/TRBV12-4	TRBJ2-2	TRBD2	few	TGTGCCAGCAGTTGGGTCGGGGGGACCGGGGAGCTGTTTTTT	CASSWVGGTGELFF
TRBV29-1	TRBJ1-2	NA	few	TGCAGCGTTGAAGAAGGTTGGCGGAGTTCTAACTATGGCTACACCTTC	CSVEEGWRSSNYGYTF
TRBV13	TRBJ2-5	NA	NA	TGTGCCAGCAGCTTGGAACCGTACCAAGAGACCCAGTACTTC	CASSLEPYQETQYF
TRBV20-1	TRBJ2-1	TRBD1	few	TGCAGTGCGTCGGGACAGGGGAAAAACAATGAGCAGTTCTTC	CSASGQGKNNEQFF
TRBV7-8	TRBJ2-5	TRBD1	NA	TGTGCCAGCAGCGAGACAGGGTCTTGGTTCGAGACCCAGTACTTC	CASSETGSWFETQYF
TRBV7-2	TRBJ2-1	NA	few	TGTGCCAGCAGCTTCTCTTCGGAGGGTGAGCAGTTCTTC	CASSFSSEGEQFF
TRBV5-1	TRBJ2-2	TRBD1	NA	TGCGCCAGCAGCGAGGGACAGGGGGCGAGGGAGCTGTTTTTT	CASSEGQGARELFF